This T cell receptor (beta chain) was sequenced for a study of T cell clonotyping in hematopoietic cell transplantation. Method: immunoSEQ multiplex PCR; TCRdb's copy keeps in-frame clones and lacks some. The table includes roughly 11,000 clones, roughly nine tenths detected once. General study results and limits: CD4 and CD8 repertoire contributions could not be separated without sorting. After transplant, recipient diversity fell while pathologically expanded clonotypes grew through day 180. At the given depth, recipient repertoires were over 95% de novo clonotypes.

Remarks on this clone: Its target is not known.

V lost 0 bases and J lost 3; bases outside the gene matches: 5. Germline-derived CDR1 and CDR2 are LGHNA and YSLEER. The CDR3 runs 16 residues. The rearrangement links TRBV4-3 to TRBJ2-7, with 10 nucleotides matching TRBD2. The sequenced sample consisted of peripheral blood mononuclear cells. This clonotype was obtained from a human donor who either received an allogeneic hematopoietic cell transplant for a myeloid malignancy or was a related donor (not recorded which). Some clones in this sample may be carry-over from other donors' samples. The CDR3 nucleotides are TGCGCCAGCAGCCAAGATATAGCGGGGGGAGACTACGAGCAGTACTTC. Its protein is CASSQDIAGGDYEQYF.